The table lists the clone carrying this T cell receptor (beta chain) with many counts. From germline, CDR1 is MDHEN and CDR2 SYDVKM. The CDR3 length is 15 residues. Trimming cost V 6 bases and J 5 bases; bases outside gene matches: 9. Newly diagnosed hyperthyroidism patients aged 18 to 65 years had disease lasting under 2 months. Uncontrolled infection, other autoimmune disease, pregnancy or lactation excluded patients. Researchers amplified the TCR beta CDR3 regions from RNA transcripts. When the TCR CDR3 underwent first-round RT-PCR, the HTBI primer set was used. TCRdb re-derived calls from the multiplex PCR reads in MiXCR, one entry per CDR3 protein. The profile shows more than 600,000 distinct CDR3 sequences, around 15% of them singletons. These data belong to a study of T cells in Graves' hyperthyroidism and ophthalmopathy. Study overall: Initial diagnosis, before any treatment, was when peripheral blood was collected.

The receptor comes from a man between 18 and 35 years old with Graves' hyperthyroidism. The chain carries TRBV28 and TRBJ2-1, with 8 bases that match TRBD1. The sequenced sample consisted of blood. CDR3 nucleotides: TGTGCCAGCAGCCGACAGGGGATTGGGAACAATGAGCAGTTCTTC. Residues: CASSRQGIGNNEQFF.